The clone carrying this TCR beta chain was seen many times. What it binds is unknown. A range of KT2-to-PBMC ratios was made using fixed PBMC numbers. Trimming removed 2 bases at V and 1 base at J, with 9 bases between. There are 15 residues in the CDR3. These data are taken from a study of quantifying T cell responses using KT2 cells. In the study overall: RNA was reverse transcribed with TCR alpha and beta constant-region primers. The T4 ligation step was estimated to exceed 10% efficiency under optimum conditions. General study points: KT2 sequence counts showed saturation when very many KT2 cells were spiked in.

A single-stranded UMI oligo with SP2 sequence was ligated to cDNA 3' ends. An equimolar mix of RC1.1 and RC1.2 primed the beta chain across TRBC1 and TRBC2. Separate processing of TCR alpha and beta chains began at the second PCR. TCRdb analysed the UMI-ligation and nested PCR reads with MiXCR anew, one entry per CDR3 protein. Here the sample spans some 50,000 distinct CDR3 sequences, 9.5% to 13% being singletons. The sequenced sample was PBMCs spiked with cells of the T cell clone KT2. This receptor was taken from a human donor. This sequence joins TRBV12-3 or TRBV12-4 and TRBJ2-4; D gene ambiguous. The CDR3, as DNA: TGTGCCAGCAGTTTACTTCTGGGGGCCAAAAACATTCAGTACTTC. It encodes CASSLLLGAKNIQYF.